A selection of T cell receptor beta chains follows, all from one sample in a study of Graves' ophthalmopathy and Graves' hyperthyroidism. TCRdb redid the calling of the multiplex PCR reads with MiXCR, one entry per CDR3 protein. The profile shows some 370,000 distinct CDR3 sequences, about a sixth of them singletons. Sequencing was performed on peripheral blood. These TCRs come from an adult woman with stable Graves' hyperthyroidism. The CDR3 runs from the conserved cysteine through the conserved F or W.

J | V | CDR3
TRBJ1-5 | TRBV7-8 | CASSLRDRINQPQHF
TRBJ1-2 | TRBV12-5 | CASGPPAGVDYTF
TRBJ2-2 | TRBV25-1 | CASLGAGKAGELFF
TRBJ2-2 | TRBV2 | CASSRSGGVTSFTGELFF
TRBJ1-1 | TRBV28 | CASSSGSPNTEAFF
TRBJ1-1 | TRBV5-1 | CASSPGTAEAFF
TRBJ1-3 | TRBV29-1 | CSPPSGTGNTIYF
TRBJ1-1 | TRBV19 | CASSMGVGTEACF
TRBJ2-7 | TRBV20-1 | CSARDSGADAYEQYF
TRBJ1-5 | TRBV12-5 | CASGLVNQPQHF
TRBJ1-1 | TRBV28 | CASSLPMNTEALF
TRBJ1-5 | TRBV11-3 | CASSLEMGGPQHF
TRBJ1-2 | TRBV6-1 | CASRRPGRKYYGYTF
TRBJ2-5 | TRBV6-5 | CASFPDSQETQYF
TRBJ1-5 | TRBV12-3/TRBV12-4 | CASSLSGDNQPQHF
TRBJ1-1 | TRBV11-2 | CASSLTEDSRNTEAFF
TRBJ2-7 | TRBV7-2 | CASSPWGGGTYEQYF
TRBJ2-7 | TRBV5-1 | CASRGGQVPPYEQYF
TRBJ1-1 | TRBV18 | CASSPVLTLGAFF
TRBJ2-2 | TRBV15 | CATSRDAGSNTGELFF
TRBJ2-3 | TRBV6-2/TRBV6-3 | CASEWGHILDTQYF
TRBJ2-2 | TRBV24-1 | CATSGDPGTGTTGELFF
TRBJ2-7 | TRBV28 | CASSWPDRSYEQYF
TRBJ1-5 | TRBV11-2 | CASSSQGSNQPQHF
TRBJ2-7 | TRBV28 | CASRPGLAGGSSYEQYF
TRBJ2-4 | TRBV24-1 | CATSDPGTDIQYF
TRBJ1-1 | TRBV28 | CASSFTGTGKGEAFF
TRBJ2-7 | TRBV4-2 | CASSPIGQGAFGEQYF
TRBJ2-7 | TRBV27 | CASSFRQGSHEQYF
TRBJ1-5 | TRBV4-2 | CASSPRDRVDQPQHF
TRBJ1-1 | TRBV12-3/TRBV12-4 | CASSLGGSNTEAFF
TRBJ2-7 | TRBV4-1 | CASSSGAGTDPTYEQYF
TRBJ1-1 | TRBV4-2 | CASSHDPVQGTEAFF
TRBJ2-2 | TRBV29-1 | CSAPVAGTGELFF
TRBJ2-5 | TRBV6-2/TRBV6-3 | CASTGEGPQETQYF
TRBJ2-7 | TRBV28 | CASSPAGGVSYEQYF
TRBJ1-1 | TRBV24-1 | CATRDRGDTEAFF
TRBJ2-7 | TRBV5-6 | CASSPRRVGEQYF
TRBJ2-5 | TRBV11-2 | CASSRPETQYF
TRBJ2-2 | TRBV6-4 | CASSSRTVRDTGELFF
TRBJ2-5 | TRBV6-2/TRBV6-3 | CASSYSLRLETQYF
TRBJ1-5 | TRBV20-1 | CSAREREWEPQHF
TRBJ1-6 | TRBV28 | CASTSGTPEALHF
TRBJ2-2 | TRBV10-3 | CAINKDRDTGELFF
TRBJ2-4 | TRBV28 | CASSPPSSSAKNIQYF
TRBJ2-7 | TRBV7-2 | CASSSRWATGYHEQYF
TRBJ2-7 | TRBV12-3/TRBV12-4 | CASSFAGAYEQYF
TRBJ2-2 | TRBV6-5 | CASSYSGRRNTGELFF
TRBJ2-7 | TRBV4-3 | CASSLRTGGNKQYF
TRBJ2-7 | TRBV11-3 | CASTKTVTRGGEQYF
TRBJ1-1 | TRBV20-1 | CSAPPGGAITEAFF
TRBJ2-7 | TRBV28 | CASSLLGGVSSYEQYF
TRBJ1-1 | TRBV20-1 | CSASTSGKGTEAFF
TRBJ2-7 | TRBV5-6 | CASSLGSGLSLTYEQYF
TRBJ2-7 | TRBV20-1 | CSARDLDRGHYEQYF
TRBJ2-7 | TRBV7-2 | CASSFGRTAYEQYF
TRBJ1-6 | TRBV4-3 | CASSQARTATLRGSPLHF